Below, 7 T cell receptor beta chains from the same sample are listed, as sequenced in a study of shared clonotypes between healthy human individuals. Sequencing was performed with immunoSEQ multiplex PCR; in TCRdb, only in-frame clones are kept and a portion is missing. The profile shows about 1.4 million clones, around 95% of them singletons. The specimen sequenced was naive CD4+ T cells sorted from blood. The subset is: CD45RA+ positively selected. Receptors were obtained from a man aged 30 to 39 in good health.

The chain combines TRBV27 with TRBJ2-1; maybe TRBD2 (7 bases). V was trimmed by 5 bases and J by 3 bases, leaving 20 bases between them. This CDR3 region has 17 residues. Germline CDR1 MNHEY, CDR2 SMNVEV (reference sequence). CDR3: CASSPRGLAVFYNEQFF. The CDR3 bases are TGTGCCAGCAGTCCTCGGGGGCTAGCGGTCTTCTACAATGAGCAGTTCTTC.

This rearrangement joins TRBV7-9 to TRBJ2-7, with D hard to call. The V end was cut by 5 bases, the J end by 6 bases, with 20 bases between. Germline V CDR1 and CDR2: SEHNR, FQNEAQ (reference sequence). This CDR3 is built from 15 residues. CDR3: CASSLSMVSAAEQYF. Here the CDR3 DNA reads TGTGCCAGCAGCCTAAGCATGGTCAGTGCGGCCGAGCAGTACTTC.

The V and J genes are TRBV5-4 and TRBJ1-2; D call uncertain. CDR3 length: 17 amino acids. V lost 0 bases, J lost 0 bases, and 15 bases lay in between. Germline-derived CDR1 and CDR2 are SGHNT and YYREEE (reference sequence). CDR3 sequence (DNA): TGTGCCAGCAGCTTGGACGGTGTAGGCAGGCCTAACTATGGCTACACCTTC. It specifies CASSLDGVGRPNYGYTF.

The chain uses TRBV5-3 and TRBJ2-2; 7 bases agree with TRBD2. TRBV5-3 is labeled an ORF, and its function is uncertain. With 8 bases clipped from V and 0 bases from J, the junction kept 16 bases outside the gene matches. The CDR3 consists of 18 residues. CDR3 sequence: CASRWCLRGSPNTGELFF. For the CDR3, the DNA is TGTGCCAGTAGGTGGTGTTTGCGGGGGTCTCCGAACACCGGGGAGCTGTTTTTT.

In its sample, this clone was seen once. DNA of the CDR3: TGTGCCAGCAGCCTTCGGACTAGCGGGAGGCCTATGAGGGACGAGCAGTACTTC. The encoded protein is CASSLRTSGRPMRDEQYF. The V gene is TRBV11-2, the J gene TRBJ2-7, with 14 bases matching TRBD2. The V gene's germline CDR1 is SGHAT and CDR2 FQNNGV. J lost 5 bases, V lost 5 bases, and 14 bases had no gene match. The length of the CDR3 is 18 residues. Supplemented by reference TRBV11-2 and TRBJ2-7, the full variable domain reads EAGVAQSPRYKIIEKRQSVAFWCNPISGHATLYWYQQILGQGPKLLIQFQNNGVVDDSQLPKDRFSAERLKGVDSTLKIQPAKLEDSAVYLCASSLRTSGRPMRDEQYFGPGTRLTVT.

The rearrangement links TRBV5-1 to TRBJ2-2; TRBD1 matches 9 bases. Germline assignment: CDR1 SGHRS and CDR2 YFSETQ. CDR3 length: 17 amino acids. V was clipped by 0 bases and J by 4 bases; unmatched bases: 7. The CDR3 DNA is TGCGCCAGCAGCTTGGACCACAGGGGGCTCGTCACCGGGGAGCTGTTTTTT. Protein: CASSLDHRGLVTGELFF. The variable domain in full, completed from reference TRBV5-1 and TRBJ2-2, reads KAGVTQTPRYLIKTRGQQVTLSCSPISGHRSVSWYQQTPGQGLQFLFEYFSETQRNKGNFPGRFSGRQFSNSRSEMNVSTLELGDSALYLCASSLDHRGLVTGELFFGEGSRLTVL.

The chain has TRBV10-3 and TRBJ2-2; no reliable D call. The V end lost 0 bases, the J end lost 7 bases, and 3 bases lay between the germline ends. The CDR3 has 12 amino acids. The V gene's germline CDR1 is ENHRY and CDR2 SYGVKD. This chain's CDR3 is CAISESVGELFF. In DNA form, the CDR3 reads TGTGCCATCAGTGAGTCGGTCGGGGAGCTGTTTTTT.